This TCR beta chain was sequenced during a study of blood T cell repertoires in COVID-19 (dated by TCRdb to between 2020 and 2021). Some background on the complete study: Collaborator samples came from the United States, Italy and Spain and covered acute and convalescent phases of COVID-19. The prospective study material was composed of cDNA or gDNA derived from T cells, B-cell-depleted T cells, or PBMCs. Sample metadata almost always included a de-identified subject ID, COVID-19 status, age in years and sex. Subjects who had been exposed to COVID-19, were actively infected with it, or had recovered from it provided the deeply sampled blood TCRbeta repertoires that made up the dataset. The repertoires were made available in a free public database intended to serve as a resource for research on the immune response to SARS-CoV-2. Where available, HLA class I and class II types were obtained from metadata supplied by the sample provider rather than from assay-based typing. Samples were obtained from the ongoing ImmuneRACE study (first 160 participants) and from some 1,300 subjects provided by 6 global collaborators.

What the authors observed across the whole study: How much clinical and demographic metadata was included differed by source and by participant, and the metadata was provided uncurated.

In the germline V gene, CDR1 corresponds to MDHEN and CDR2 to SYDVKM. Reading from cysteine to phenylalanine, the CDR3 counts 13 amino acids. Here the CDR3 DNA is all that survives: 39 bases in frame from base 1. Germline trimming amounts to 9 bases on V and 10 bases on J, with 13 as the count of junction bases outside the gene matches. The immunoSEQ Assay, a bias-controlled multiplex PCR, was used to amplify TCRbeta CDR3 regions from genomic DNA. Per the original workflow: The number of nucleated cells in each sample was estimated by amplification of reference gene primers within the assay. To quantify the absolute abundance of each unique TCRbeta CDR3 rearrangement, sequence reads were collapsed and filtered. Productive Simpson clonality was computed per sample as the square root of Simpson's diversity index over productive rearrangements. TCRdb carries this immuneACCESS record with in-frame sequences only. Its versions omit some clonotypes, under half of them owing to an unresolved V gene in the studies checked, with the rest unexplained. The V and J calls and clone size are taken from that table; D and trimming were inferred from the DNA. In all, the sample holds fewer than 300,000 clones, and over 75% of those were seen once. The ten largest make up 0.87% of the sample.

At one collaborating source in Seattle, patients were enrolled during active infection and were followed longitudinally through the course of disease. Each collaborating institution followed its own protocols to collect whole blood in K2EDTA tubes. Collaborator samples were shipped for TCRbeta analysis as frozen whole blood, isolated PBMCs, or DNA extracted from either sample type. On this clone itself: Its antigen is still unknown. It has no much larger one-base neighbor in the sample; base qualities were not kept.

The chain employs TRBV28 and TRBJ2-5; 8 nucleotides in the junction match TRBD1. The sequenced sample consisted of peripheral blood. The clonotype was recovered from a human donor with COVID-19, enrolled during active disease. The donor label of this sample is uncertain. The bases read TGTGCCAGTACTTCAGGGGGCGCAAGGGGCCAGTACTTC. This gives the protein CASTSGGARGQYF.